A selection of T cell receptor beta chains follows, all from one sample in a study of identical twins. TCRdb reprocessed the 5' RACE reads via MiXCR and lists one record per CDR3 protein. Of 420,000 or so distinct CDR3 sequences in the sample, about 18% were seen once. The sequenced sample consisted of naive T cells sorted from blood. These receptors were obtained from a man aged 50-60 years in good health. CDR3s leave out the opening cysteine and the closing phenylalanine or tryptophan. The order of the fields is J gene, V gene, CDR3 protein.

TRBJ2-5 TRBV3-1 ASSRTTGTSVQETQY
TRBJ1-2 TRBV24-1 ATSDLSANYGYT
TRBJ2-1 TRBV5-1 ASSLYGTGTSNEQF
TRBJ2-5 TRBV5-6 ASSPAGHQYQETQY
TRBJ2-1 TRBV6-2/TRBV6-3 ASSLSRRANEQF
TRBJ1-2 TRBV12-3/TRBV12-4 ASSLFDRTGSLGYT
TRBJ2-1 TRBV10-3 AIRAGTRSNNEQF
TRBJ2-7 TRBV5-5 ASSPDMDVYEQY
TRBJ2-7 TRBV28 ASTFQWTSGYEQY
TRBJ1-1 TRBV12-3/TRBV12-4 ASSYRTGGTEAF
TRBJ1-4 TRBV10-3 ATRDRASTNEKLF